This is a list of T cell receptor beta chains from one sample in a study of cytomegalovirus exposure and HLA in healthy donors. Using immunoSEQ multiplex PCR, the repertoire was profiled, and TCRdb retains in-frame clones only, with some absent. The sample has around 200,000 clones; about 88% are singletons. Source material: PBMCs. The source is a woman aged 25 to 39 in good health and CMV-seronegative. Both conserved end residues are part of each CDR3. Fields, in order: clone size, J gene, V gene, D gene, CDR3 protein, CDR3 DNA. D genes are given only for firm matches. Rows may omit the clone size; those that give it use once, few, many or a size class.

.,TRBJ2-2,TRBV2,.,CASSALITGELFF,TGTGCCAGCAGTGCGCTAATCACCGGGGAGCTGTTTTTT
.,TRBJ2-1,TRBV5-1,TRBD2,CASSLAPSGSNNEQFF,TGCGCCAGCAGCTTGGCGCCTAGCGGGAGCAACAATGAGCAGTTCTTC
.,TRBJ2-6,TRBV19,TRBD1,CASSPRQGAGANVLTF,TGTGCCAGTAGTCCAAGACAGGGGGCTGGGGCCAACGTCCTGACTTTC
once,TRBJ2-2,TRBV4-2,.,CASSQDQGGATGELFF,TGTGCCAGCAGCCAAGATCAAGGCGGTGCCACCGGGGAGCTGTTTTTT
few,TRBJ1-2,TRBV9,.,CASSPQANYGYTF,TGTGCCAGCAGCCCCCAGGCTAACTATGGCTACACCTTC
.,TRBJ2-1,TRBV4-1,TRBD2,CASTVTSGGLNEQFF,TGCGCCAGCACGGTGACTAGCGGGGGGTTAAATGAGCAGTTCTTC
.,TRBJ2-7,TRBV7-8,.,CASSNTGQGSYEQYF,TGTGCCAGCAGCAACACAGGGCAGGGGTCCTACGAGCAGTACTTC
.,TRBJ2-1,TRBV27,.,CASSLNGQEQFF,TGTGCCAGCAGTTTAAATGGACAGGAGCAGTTCTTC
.,TRBJ2-2,TRBV5-1,TRBD2,CASTPGLAGGASNTGELFF,TGCGCCAGCACCCCGGGACTAGCGGGAGGAGCTTCGAACACCGGGGAGCTGTTTTTT
.,TRBJ2-5,TRBV7-9,TRBD2,CASSLASGRTGGETQYF,TGTGCCAGCAGCTTAGCGTCGGGACGGACGGGGGGAGAGACCCAGTACTTC
.,TRBJ2-1,TRBV5-4,TRBD1,CASSSDRASSYNEQFF,TGTGCCAGCAGCTCGGACAGGGCGAGCTCCTACAATGAGCAGTTCTTC
.,TRBJ1-1,TRBV6-1,.,CASSTTENTEAFF,TGTGCCAGCAGTACTACGGAGAACACTGAAGCTTTCTTT
.,TRBJ2-7,TRBV6-5,TRBD1,CASSYRQGQQYF,TGTGCCAGCAGTTACAGACAGGGGCAGCAGTACTTC
.,TRBJ2-5,TRBV28,.,CASSYQETQYF,TGTGCCAGCAGCTATCAAGAGACCCAGTACTTC
.,TRBJ1-1,TRBV29-1,TRBD1,CSVDRNRGAFF,TGCAGCGTGGACAGGAACCGCGGCGCTTTCTTT
once,TRBJ1-5,TRBV19,TRBD1,CASSFLDRPAINQPQHF,TGTGCCAGTAGTTTCCTGGACAGGCCCGCAATCAATCAGCCCCAGCATTTT
.,TRBJ2-5,TRBV11-3,.,CASSLGSRTPQETQYF,TGTGCCAGCAGCTTAGGTTCCAGGACTCCCCAAGAGACCCAGTACTTC
few,TRBJ2-3,TRBV2,.,CASSSGEDTQYF,TGTGCCAGCAGCTCCGGGGAAGATACGCAGTATTTT
few,TRBJ2-5,TRBV7-2,TRBD2,CASSSLAGGETQYF,TGTGCCAGCAGCTCGTTAGCGGGAGGGGAGACCCAGTACTTC